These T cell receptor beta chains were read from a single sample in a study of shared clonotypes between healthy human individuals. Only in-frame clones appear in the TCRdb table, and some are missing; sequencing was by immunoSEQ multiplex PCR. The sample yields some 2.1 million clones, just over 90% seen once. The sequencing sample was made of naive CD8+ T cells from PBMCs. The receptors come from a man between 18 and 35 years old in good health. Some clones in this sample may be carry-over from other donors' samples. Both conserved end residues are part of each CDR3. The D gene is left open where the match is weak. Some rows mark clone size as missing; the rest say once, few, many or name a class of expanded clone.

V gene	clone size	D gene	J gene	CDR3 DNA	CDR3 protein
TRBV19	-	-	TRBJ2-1	TGTGCCAGTAGTATGACAGTATACAATGAGCAGTTCTTC	CASSMTVYNEQFF
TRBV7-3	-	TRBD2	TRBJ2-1	TGTGCCAGCAGCCCCCCGGGACTAGCGGGAGGGCCCCCTAATGAGCAGTTCTTC	CASSPPGLAGGPPNEQFF
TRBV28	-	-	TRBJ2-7	TGTGCCAGCAGTTTATCATGGGAAGCCTACGAGCAGTACTTC	CASSLSWEAYEQYF
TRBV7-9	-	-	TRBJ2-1	TGTGCCGGCAGCCTATTGGACCCCCGGGGGAATGAGCAGTTCTTC	CAGSLLDPRGNEQFF
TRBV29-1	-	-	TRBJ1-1	TGCAGCGTTGATGGGGTGGGCGTGAACACTGAAGCTTTCTTT	CSVDGVGVNTEAFF
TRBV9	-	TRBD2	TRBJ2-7	TGTGCCAGCAGCGTAGCTCTGATAGCGGGTAGAAACGAGCAGTACTTC	CASSVALIAGRNEQYF
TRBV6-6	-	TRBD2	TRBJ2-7	TGTGCCAGCAGCCGAGAGGGACTAGCGGGAGATAAGCAGTACTTC	CASSREGLAGDKQYF
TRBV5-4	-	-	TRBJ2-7	TGTGCCAGCAGCTTTGTTTCCGCCCACGAGCAGTACTTC	CASSFVSAHEQYF
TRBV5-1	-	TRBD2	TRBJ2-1	TGCGCCAGCAGCTTGGATCCGGGAGGCATTTACAATGAGCAGTTCTTC	CASSLDPGGIYNEQFF
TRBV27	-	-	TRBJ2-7	TGTGCCAGCAGTTTAACTCCTCGGGGCACCACCTCCGAGCAGTACTTC	CASSLTPRGTTSEQYF
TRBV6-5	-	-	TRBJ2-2	TGTGCCAGCAGTGTACTAGGAACCGGGGAGCTGTTTTTT	CASSVLGTGELFF
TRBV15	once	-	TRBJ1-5	TGTGCCACCAGCGCGATGGGGTATAGCAATCAGCCCCAGCATTTT	CATSAMGYSNQPQHF
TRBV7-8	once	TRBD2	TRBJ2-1	TGTGCCAGCAGCTTATCCCCCGGGATAGCGGGAGCTGGGCATGAGCAGTTCTTC	CASSLSPGIAGAGHEQFF
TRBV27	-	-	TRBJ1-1	TGTGCCAGCAGTTTATCAGGGTCGGGCACTGAAGCTTTCTTT	CASSLSGSGTEAFF
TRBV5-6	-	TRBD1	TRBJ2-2	TGTGCCAGCGATGGACAGGGGACCGGGGAGCTGTTTTTT	CASDGQGTGELFF
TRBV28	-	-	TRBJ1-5	TGTGCCAGCAGTCCCTACGGCACAATTAGCAATCAGCCCCAGCATTTT	CASSPYGTISNQPQHF
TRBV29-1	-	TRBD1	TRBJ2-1	TGCAGCTTTGACAGGGGAAGGGTCGATGAGCAGTTCTTC	CSFDRGRVDEQFF
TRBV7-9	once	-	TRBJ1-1	TGTGCCAGCAGCCCGTTGGGAACTGAAGCTTTCTTT	CASSPLGTEAFF
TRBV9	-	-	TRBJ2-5	TGTGCCAGCAGTGACCAGGCTGGGACACAAGAGACCCAGTACTTC	CASSDQAGTQETQYF
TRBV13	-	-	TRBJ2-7	TGTGCCAGCAGCTTAGCGGGGTCCAGCTCCTACGAGCAGTACTTC	CASSLAGSSSYEQYF
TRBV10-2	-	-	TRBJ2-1	TGCGCCAGCAGGGGGGCCTACAATGAGCAGTTCTTC	CASRGAYNEQFF
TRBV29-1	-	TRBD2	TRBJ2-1	TGCAGCGTTACCGGGACTAGCGGGAGGGCCCTTCCCAATGAGCAGTTCTTC	CSVTGTSGRALPNEQFF
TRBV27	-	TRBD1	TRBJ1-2	TGTGCCAGCACCCCCCGGGACAGGGTTGGGTATGGCTACACCTTC	CASTPRDRVGYGYTF
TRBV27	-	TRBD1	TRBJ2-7	TGTGCCAGCAGCACCCCGGGACAGGGGGCCTACGAGCAGTACTTC	CASSTPGQGAYEQYF
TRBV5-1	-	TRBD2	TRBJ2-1	TGCGCCAGCAGCTCGACCGTCGGGACTAGCCGCTACTCCTACAATGAGCAGTTCTTC	CASSSTVGTSRYSYNEQFF
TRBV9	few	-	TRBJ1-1	TGTGCCAGCAGCCCATACAGCAGGAAGAACACTGAAGCTTTCTTT	CASSPYSRKNTEAFF
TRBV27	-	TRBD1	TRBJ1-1	TGTGCCAGCAGTTTAGGACAGGGAGTCGAAGCTTTCTTT	CASSLGQGVEAFF
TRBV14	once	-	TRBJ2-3	TGTGCCAGCAGCCAAGGCTGGGCCCACACAGATACGCAGTATTTT	CASSQGWAHTDTQYF
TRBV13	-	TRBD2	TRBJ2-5	TGTGCCAGCAGTGCGAGCGGGAGTGGGCAAGAGACCCAGTACTTC	CASSASGSGQETQYF
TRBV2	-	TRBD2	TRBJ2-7	TGTGCCAGCAGGGCCCCTAGCGGGAGCGGAGGGTCATTACCGGGCGAGCAGTACTTC	CASRAPSGSGGSLPGEQYF
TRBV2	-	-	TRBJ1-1	TGTGCCAGGATCGCGGGACAAGGCTATCTTTTCGAAGCTTTCTTT	CARIAGQGYLFEAFF
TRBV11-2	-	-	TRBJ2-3	TGTGCCAGCAGCTTAGTAGGGCCGGAAGGCACAGATACGCAGTATTTT	CASSLVGPEGTDTQYF
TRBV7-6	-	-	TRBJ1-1	TGTGCCAGCAAAAGACTTGCAGGGACGAACACTGAAGCTTTCTTT	CASKRLAGTNTEAFF
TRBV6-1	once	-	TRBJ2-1	TGTGCCAGCAGTGAAGGGCATGAGCAGTTCTTC	CASSEGHEQFF
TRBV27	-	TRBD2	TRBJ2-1	TGTGCCAGCAGTAGAGCGGGAGGGAATGAGCAGTTCTTC	CASSRAGGNEQFF
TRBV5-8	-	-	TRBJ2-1	TGTGCCAGCAGCTTTTCTGGAAGGGATGAGCAGTTCTTC	CASSFSGRDEQFF
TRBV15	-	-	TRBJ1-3	TGTGCCACCAGCAGAGCATGGGGGCCTGGAAACACCATATATTTT	CATSRAWGPGNTIYF
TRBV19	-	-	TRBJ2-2	TGTGCCAGTAGTACCCGGACAGAGTACACCGGGGAGCTGTTTTTT	CASSTRTEYTGELFF
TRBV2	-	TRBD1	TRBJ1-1	TGTGCCAGCAAGGACAGGCAGAACACTGAAGCTTTCTTT	CASKDRQNTEAFF
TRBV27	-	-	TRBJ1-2	TGTGCCAGCAGTTTAGCGGGATCCTATGGCTACACCTTC	CASSLAGSYGYTF
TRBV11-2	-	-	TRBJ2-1	TGTGCCAGCAGCTTAGTAGTTACGGCGGCTAATGAGCAGTTCTTC	CASSLVVTAANEQFF
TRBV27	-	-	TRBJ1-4	TGTGCCAGCAGTATTCGTAGTAAAGGGGAAAAACTGTTTTTT	CASSIRSKGEKLFF